What follows are 2 T cell receptor beta chains derived from one specimen sequenced in a study of Ad26.COV2.S vaccination and SARS-CoV-2 variants. Treatment indicated: some 20 received Ad26.COV2.S at low or high dose, single or two shots; roughly 5 received placebo; per-sample allocation not given. Samples came from day 63 after the first vaccine or placebo injection. Some clones are missing from TCRdb's copy, which holds only in-frame ones; the method was immunoSEQ multiplex PCR. The table has a few hundred thousand clones, approximately 88% seen once. The sequencing used peripheral blood, collected in a trial of Ad26.COV2.S vaccine versus placebo. All receptors derive from a person aged 18-60 years who received the Ad26.COV2.S COVID-19 vaccine or a placebo.

The rearrangement links TRBV4-1 to TRBJ1-3; tentatively, D is TRBD1 (5 bases). Germline CDR1 and CDR2: MGHRA and YSYEKL. Trimming took 0 bases from V and 2 from J, leaving 8 bases between them. The CDR3 runs to 15 residues. CDR3 protein: CASSQEGGAGNTIYF. The CDR3 DNA reads TGCGCCAGCAGCCAAGAGGGGGGGGCTGGAAACACCATATATTTT.

This clone was seen more than once but under ten times. The chain links TRBV28 to TRBJ1-2; TRBD1 aligns across 8 bases. This CDR3 is 13 amino acids long. The trim removed 3 bases at V and 6 bases at J, leaving 3 bases unmatched. Looked up from germline, CDR1 is MDHEN and CDR2 is SYDVKM. CDR3 coding DNA: TGTGCCAGCAGTTTTTCGGACAGGGATGGCTACACCTTC. Translated, it gives CASSFSDRDGYTF.